This T cell receptor beta chain came from a study of T cells after yellow fever vaccination. Study outcomes and limitations: In FACS-sorted repertoires, abundant clonotypes from the bulk population could appear as contaminants.

Note on this clonotype: The antigen remains undetermined.

Trimming took 4 bases from V and 0 from J, leaving 9 bases between them. This CDR3 spans 14 amino acids. Per germline, CDR1 SGHRS and CDR2 YFSETQ. TCRdb re-analysed the 5' RACE reads in MiXCR, keeping a single row per CDR3 protein. Among under 700,000 distinct CDR3 sequences listed, about a sixth were seen once. The genes are TRBV5-1 and TRBJ2-3; no firm D call. The sequence derives from a man aged 18 to 30 who received the YFV17D yellow fever vaccine. The source was PBMCs, collected 5 to 6 days after the first yellow fever vaccination. The chain's CDR3 is CASSIVESTDTQYF. The CDR3 bases are TGCGCCAGCAGCATAGTTGAGAGCACAGATACGCAGTATTTT.